The source of this T cell receptor beta chain is a study of shared clonotypes between healthy human individuals. This CDR3 region has 13 residues. The germline gives CDR1 SGHTA, CDR2 FQGNSA. V lost 4 bases and J 1 base, leaving 7 bases between the germline ends. This clone was counted only a few times. A much larger clone differs from this one at a single base, so this may be a read error. Different DNA sequences within this sample yield the same CDR3. The protocol was immunoSEQ multiplex PCR, while the TCRdb copy is restricted to in-frame clones and leaves out a portion. The repertoire has about 1.1 million clones, about 72% of them found once; the top ten carry about 0.94%.

Sequences were obtained from memory CD4+ T cells from PBMCs. Subset described: CD45RA-negative fraction. The rearrangement uses TRBV7-2 and TRBJ1-1, with D uncertain. This TCR derives from a man aged 18 to 29 in good health. Some clones in this sample may be carry-over from other donors' samples. CDR3 sequence: CASSSRGNTEAFF. DNA of the CDR3: TGTGCCAGCAGCTCCCGGGGGAACACTGAAGCTTTCTTT.